This T cell receptor beta chain was retrieved from a study of immune evolution from preneoplasia to lung adenocarcinoma. The CDR3 is 12 amino acids. Per the germline V gene, CDR1 is MNHNS and CDR2 is SASEGT. V was pared by 6 bases and J by 4 bases, with 9 bases between. Generated by immunoSEQ multiplex PCR, the TCRdb table keeps only in-frame clones and is missing some. Of 30,000 to 45,000 clones in the sample, roughly 74% were seen once. The sequence was collected from a person between 55 and 69 years old with lung adenocarcinoma. The chain carries TRBV6-1 and TRBJ1-2; D is undetermined. Sequenced sample: FFPE invasive lung adenocarcinoma tissue. The CDR3 region has the DNA TGTGCCAGCAGCAGAACGGCCTATGGCTACACCTTC. It specifies CASSRTAYGYTF.